These T cell receptor beta chains were read from a single sample in a study of blood T cell repertoires in COVID-19. Profiled with immunoSEQ multiplex PCR; TCRdb holds only in-frame clones, not every one. In the table there are around 480,000 clones, 87% of which are singletons. The sequencing input was PBMCs or T cells enriched from blood (not recorded which). These receptors came from a woman younger than 35 who had recovered from COVID-19. The CDR3 runs from the conserved cysteine through the conserved F or W. A D gene is named only where the DNA matches it firmly. Size is stated for part of the rows, as once, few or many counts, or as a class when the clone is expanded.

CASIGGPGTDTQYF	TGCGCCAGCATAGGGGGCCCTGGCACAGATACGCAGTATTTT	TRBV5-1	TRBJ2-3	.	TRBD1
CSARASTNEKLFF	TGCAGCGCACGAGCGTCAACTAATGAAAAACTGTTTTTT	TRBV29-1	TRBJ1-4	.	.
CASRRTGRAEAFF	TGTGCCAGCAGGAGGACAGGGAGGGCTGAAGCTTTCTTT	TRBV27	TRBJ1-1	.	TRBD1
CASTIPRRTDTQYF	TGTGCCAGCACCATCCCCAGGAGGACAGATACGCAGTATTTT	TRBV28	TRBJ2-3	.	.
CASSPHSYSNQPQHF	TGTGCCAGCAGCCCTCACTCGTATAGCAATCAGCCCCAGCATTTT	TRBV3-1/TRBV3-2	TRBJ1-5	.	.
CASSFDGGGNQYF	TGCGCCAGCAGCTTCGACGGGGGAGGGAACCAGTACTTC	TRBV5-1	TRBJ2-5	once	TRBD2
CASSPDSYEQYF	TGTGCCAGCAGCCCGGACAGCTACGAGCAGTACTTC	TRBV5-8	TRBJ2-7	.	.
CASSLVEGYEQYF	TGTGCCAGCAGCCTCGTTGAGGGCTACGAGCAGTACTTC	TRBV3-1/TRBV3-2	TRBJ2-7	few	.
CASRRDRGTEAFF	TGTGCCAGCAGACGGGACAGGGGAACTGAAGCTTTCTTT	TRBV27	TRBJ1-1	.	TRBD1
CASSQDGTIQETQYF	TGCGCCAGCAGCCAAGATGGTACTATTCAAGAGACCCAGTACTTC	TRBV4-1	TRBJ2-5	.	.
CASSGQGASDTQYF	TGTGCCAGCAGTGGACAGGGGGCCTCAGATACGCAGTATTTT	TRBV2	TRBJ2-3	.	TRBD1
CASSQGLGPYNEQFF	TGTGCCAGCAGCCAGGGACTAGGCCCCTACAATGAGCAGTTCTTC	TRBV7-3	TRBJ2-1	.	TRBD2
CASSLGRPGANVLTF	TGCGCCAGCAGCTTGGGGAGACCTGGGGCCAACGTCCTGACTTTC	TRBV5-1	TRBJ2-6	.	.
CASSLVAGATYEQYF	TGCGCCAGCAGCCTGGTCGCGGGGGCGACCTACGAGCAGTACTTC	TRBV4-1	TRBJ2-7	.	.
CASSEQGGDYGYTF	TGTGCCAGCAGTGAACAGGGGGGTGACTATGGCTACACCTTC	TRBV2	TRBJ1-2	many	TRBD1
CASQDRGRSTNEKLFF	TGTGCCAGCCAGGACAGGGGGCGATCTACTAATGAAAAACTGTTTTTT	TRBV19	TRBJ1-4	.	TRBD1
CASGPRDAVYEQYF	TGTGCTAGTGGCCCGCGGGACGCCGTTTACGAGCAGTACTTC	TRBV12-5	TRBJ2-7	.	.
CASSDEVSLLSGYTF	TGTGCCAGCAGTGACGAGGTATCGCTTTTAAGTGGCTACACCTTC	TRBV2	TRBJ1-2	.	.
CASQSGANTEAFF	TGTGCCTCCCAGTCGGGAGCAAACACTGAAGCTTTCTTT	TRBV19	TRBJ1-1	few	.
CASSPIDGGVDEQYF	TGTGCCAGCAGCCCTATAGACGGGGGGGTAGACGAGCAGTACTTC	TRBV7-3	TRBJ2-7	.	TRBD2
CATEEGSGDSPLHF	TGTGCCACCGAGGAAGGGTCAGGGGATTCACCCCTCCACTTT	TRBV19	TRBJ1-6	.	.
CASSLGSRELFF	TGTGCCAGCAGTTTGGGGAGCCGGGAGCTGTTTTTT	TRBV12-3/TRBV12-4	TRBJ2-2	.	.
CASSPTETGANTEAFF	TGCGCCAGCAGCCCCACCGAGACAGGGGCGAACACTGAAGCTTTCTTT	TRBV5-1	TRBJ1-1	.	TRBD1
CASSQDSRDQETQYF	TGTGCCAGCAGCCAAGACAGCAGGGACCAAGAGACCCAGTACTTC	TRBV3-1/TRBV3-2	TRBJ2-5	.	.
CAIPPREGSYEQYF	TGTGCCATCCCCCCCAGGGAAGGCTCCTACGAGCAGTACTTC	TRBV2	TRBJ2-7	.	.
CASTPSGNTIYF	TGTGCCAGCACCCCGTCTGGAAACACCATATATTTT	TRBV28	TRBJ1-3	.	.
CASRAAAYGYTF	TGTGCCAGCAGGGCCGCGGCATATGGCTACACCTTC	TRBV6-5	TRBJ1-2	.	.
CASRTLETEAFF	TGCGCCAGCAGGACTTTGGAGACTGAAGCTTTCTTT	TRBV5-1	TRBJ1-1	.	.
CASSPGTGGYEQYF	TGTGCCAGCAGCCCCGGGACAGGGGGCTACGAGCAGTACTTC	TRBV11-3	TRBJ2-7	.	TRBD1
CASSEGQGYTF	TGTGCCAGCAGTGAGGGGCAGGGCTACACCTTC	TRBV2	TRBJ1-2	.	.
CASSSGGREQFF	TGTGCCAGCAGCTCTGGGGGCCGCGAGCAGTTCTTC	TRBV5-6	TRBJ2-1	.	.
CSVQGAPRTEAFF	TGCAGCGTCCAGGGGGCGCCGAGGACTGAAGCTTTCTTT	TRBV29-1	TRBJ1-1	few	TRBD1
CASSLPGNYGYTF	TGTGCCAGCAGCCTCCCCGGGAATTACGGCTACACCTTC	TRBV5-5	TRBJ1-2	.	.
CASSNSGGSTDTQYF	TGTGCCAGCAGCAATAGCGGGGGAAGCACAGATACGCAGTATTTT	TRBV6-5	TRBJ2-3	.	TRBD2
CATSDEREIYGYTF	TGTGCCACCAGTGATGAACGAGAAATCTATGGCTACACCTTC	TRBV24-1	TRBJ1-2	few	.
CASTLQVYGGYTF	TGTGCCAGCACCCTTCAAGTGTACGGGGGCTACACCTTC	TRBV12-3/TRBV12-4	TRBJ1-2	.	.
CASRLTGGMNTEAFF	TGTGCCAGCAGGTTGACAGGGGGCATGAACACTGAAGCTTTCTTT	TRBV5-4	TRBJ1-1	.	TRBD1
CASSFRETQYF	TGTGCCAGCAGTTTTCGGGAGACCCAGTACTTC	TRBV12-3/TRBV12-4	TRBJ2-5	.	.
CASSFSGGEQYF	TGCGCCAGCAGCTTCAGCGGGGGCGAGCAGTACTTC	TRBV5-1	TRBJ2-7	.	TRBD2
CASSLGGGGNPYEQYF	TGTGCCAGCAGCTTAGGCGGCGGGGGGAACCCCTACGAGCAGTACTTC	TRBV7-8	TRBJ2-7	.	TRBD2
CAISYDRAGDTEAFF	TGTGCCATCAGTTATGACAGGGCTGGGGACACTGAAGCTTTCTTT	TRBV10-3	TRBJ1-1	.	TRBD1
CASSVIGEAEQYF	TGTGCCAGCAGCGTCATCGGGGAAGCCGAGCAGTACTTC	TRBV5-5	TRBJ2-7	many	.
CASSVSHSGGQETQYF	TGTGCCAGCAGCGTATCGCATAGCGGGGGCCAAGAGACCCAGTACTTC	TRBV7-2	TRBJ2-5	.	TRBD2
CASSSISIRQGDYGYTF	TGTGCCAGCAGCTCCATATCCATCAGACAGGGCGACTATGGCTACACCTTC	TRBV13	TRBJ1-2	once	TRBD1
CASSSRLSTDTQYF	TGTGCCAGCAGCTCCCGACTATCCACAGATACGCAGTATTTT	TRBV5-8	TRBJ2-3	.	.
CASSPEGGGTDTQYF	TGTGCCAGCAGCCCCGAAGGGGGGGGCACAGATACGCAGTATTTT	TRBV4-2	TRBJ2-3	once	.
CASSQGSGGRSYNEQFF	TGCGCCAGCAGCCAAGGGTCGGGGGGTCGATCCTACAATGAGCAGTTCTTC	TRBV4-1	TRBJ2-1	.	TRBD2
CAWSVRRGAFF	TGTGCCTGGAGTGTACGGAGAGGAGCTTTCTTT	TRBV30	TRBJ1-1	.	.
CASTTFPYTEAFF	TGTGCCAGCACCACATTTCCTTACACTGAAGCTTTCTTT	TRBV12-3/TRBV12-4	TRBJ1-1	.	.
CASSLQKTYEQYF	TGTGCCAGCAGCTTACAGAAGACCTACGAGCAGTACTTC	TRBV5-6	TRBJ2-7	.	.
CACQGDSVNGYTF	TGTGCCTGCCAAGGGGACAGCGTAAATGGCTACACCTTC	TRBV30	TRBJ1-2	.	TRBD1
CSASSSGLYNEQFF	TGCAGTGCTAGTAGTAGCGGGCTTTACAATGAGCAGTTCTTC	TRBV20-1	TRBJ2-1	.	TRBD2
CASSFYTDGRAEAFF	TGTGCCAGCAGCTTTTATACGGACGGGAGGGCTGAAGCTTTCTTT	TRBV7-2	TRBJ1-1	.	.
CASSLEGAYLDNEQFF	TGCGCCAGCAGCTTGGAGGGGGCCTACCTAGACAATGAGCAGTTCTTC	TRBV5-1	TRBJ2-1	.	TRBD1
CASRTGRISGYTF	TGCGCCAGCAGAACCGGGAGAATCAGTGGCTACACCTTC	TRBV10-2	TRBJ1-2	.	.
CASSLGRGETEAFF	TGCGCCAGCAGCTTGGGTCGGGGAGAGACTGAAGCTTTCTTT	TRBV5-1	TRBJ1-1	.	.
CASRTWQGMGEQYF	TGTGCCAGCAGGACCTGGCAGGGGATGGGAGAGCAGTACTTC	TRBV2	TRBJ2-7	.	.
CASSISNGGKLFF	TGTGCCAGTAGCATTTCCAACGGGGGGAAACTGTTTTTT	TRBV19	TRBJ1-4	.	.
CASSFAGEGDEQFF	TGCGCCAGCAGCTTTGCGGGGGAGGGGGATGAGCAGTTCTTC	TRBV5-1	TRBJ2-1	.	.